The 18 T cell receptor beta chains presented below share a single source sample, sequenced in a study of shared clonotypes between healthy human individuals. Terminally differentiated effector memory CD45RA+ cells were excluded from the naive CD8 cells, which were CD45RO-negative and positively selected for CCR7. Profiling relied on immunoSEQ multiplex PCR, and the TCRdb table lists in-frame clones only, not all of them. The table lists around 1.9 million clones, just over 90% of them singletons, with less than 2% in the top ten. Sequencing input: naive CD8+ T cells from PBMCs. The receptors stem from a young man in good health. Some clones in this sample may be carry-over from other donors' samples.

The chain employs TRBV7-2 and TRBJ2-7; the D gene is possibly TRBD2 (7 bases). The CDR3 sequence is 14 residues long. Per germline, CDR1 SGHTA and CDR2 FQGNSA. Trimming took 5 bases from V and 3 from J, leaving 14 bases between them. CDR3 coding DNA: TGTGCCAGCAGCCAAGGGGGGGAATACTACGAGCAGTACTTC. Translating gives CASSQGGEYYEQYF.

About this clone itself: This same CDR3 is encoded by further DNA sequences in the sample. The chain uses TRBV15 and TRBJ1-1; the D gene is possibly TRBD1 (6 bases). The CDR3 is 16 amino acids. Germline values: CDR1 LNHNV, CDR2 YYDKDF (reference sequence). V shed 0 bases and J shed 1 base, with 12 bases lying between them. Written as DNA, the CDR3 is TGTGCCACCAGCAGAGATCGGGGCAGGGGGAACACTGAAGCTTTCTTT. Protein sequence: CATSRDRGRGNTEAFF.

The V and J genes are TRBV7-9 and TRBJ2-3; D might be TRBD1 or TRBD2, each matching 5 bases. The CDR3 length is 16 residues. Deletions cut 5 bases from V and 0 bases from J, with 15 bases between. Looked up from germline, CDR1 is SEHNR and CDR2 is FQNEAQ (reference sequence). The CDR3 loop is CASSPVRGRSTDTQYF. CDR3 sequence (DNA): TGTGCCAGCAGCCCTGTTCGGGGACGTAGCACAGATACGCAGTATTTT. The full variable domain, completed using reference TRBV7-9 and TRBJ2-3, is DTGVSQNPRHKITKRGQNVTFRCDPISEHNRLYWYRQTLGQGPEFLTYFQNEAQLEKSRLLSDRFSAERPKGSFSTLEIQRTEQGDSAMYLCASSPVRGRSTDTQYFGPGTRLTVL.

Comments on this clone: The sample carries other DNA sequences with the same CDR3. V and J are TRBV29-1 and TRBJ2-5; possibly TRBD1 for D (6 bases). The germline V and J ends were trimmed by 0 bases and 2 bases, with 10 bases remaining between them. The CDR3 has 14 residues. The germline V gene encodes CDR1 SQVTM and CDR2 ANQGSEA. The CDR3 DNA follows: TGCAGCGTTGAAGACAGGGGTGGGCAAGAGACCCAGTACTTC. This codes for CSVEDRGGQETQYF. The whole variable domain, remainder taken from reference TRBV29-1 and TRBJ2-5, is SAVISQKPSRDICQRGTSLTIQCQVDSQVTMMFWYRQQPGQSLTLIATANQGSEATYESGFVIDKFPISRPNLTFSTLTVSNMSPEDSSIYLCSVEDRGGQETQYFGPGTRLLVL.

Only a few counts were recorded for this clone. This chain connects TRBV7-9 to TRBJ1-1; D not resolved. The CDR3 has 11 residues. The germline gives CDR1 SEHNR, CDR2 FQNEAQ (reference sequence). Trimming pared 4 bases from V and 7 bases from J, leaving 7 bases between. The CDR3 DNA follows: TGTGCCAGCAGCTCGGATTATGAAGCTTTCTTT. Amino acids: CASSSDYEAFF.

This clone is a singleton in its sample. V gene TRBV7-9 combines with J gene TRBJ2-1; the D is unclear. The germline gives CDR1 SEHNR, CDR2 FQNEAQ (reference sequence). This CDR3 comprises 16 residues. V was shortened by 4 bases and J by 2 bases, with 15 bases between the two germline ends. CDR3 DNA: TGTGCCAGCAGCTATGTTATTGGGCTAGCCTACAATGAGCAGTTCTTC. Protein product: CASSYVIGLAYNEQFF.

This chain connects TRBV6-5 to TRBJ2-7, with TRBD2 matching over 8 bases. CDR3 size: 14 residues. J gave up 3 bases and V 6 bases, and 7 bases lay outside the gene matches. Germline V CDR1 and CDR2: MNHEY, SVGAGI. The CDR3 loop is CASRRPSGSYEQYF. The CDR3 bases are TGTGCCAGCAGACGGCCCAGCGGGAGCTACGAGCAGTACTTC.

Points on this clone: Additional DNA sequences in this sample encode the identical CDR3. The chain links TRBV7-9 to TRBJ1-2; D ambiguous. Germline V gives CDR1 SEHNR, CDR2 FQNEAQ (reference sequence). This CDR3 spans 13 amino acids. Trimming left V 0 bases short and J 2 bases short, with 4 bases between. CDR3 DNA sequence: TGTGCCAGCAGCTTAGCGGGAAACTATGGCTACACCTTC. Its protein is CASSLAGNYGYTF.

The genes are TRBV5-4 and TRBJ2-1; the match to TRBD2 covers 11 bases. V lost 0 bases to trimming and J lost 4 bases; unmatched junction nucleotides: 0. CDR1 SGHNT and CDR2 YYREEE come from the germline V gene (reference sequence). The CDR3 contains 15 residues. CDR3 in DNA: TGTGCCAGCAGCTTGGGACTAGCGGGATACAATGAGCAGTTCTTC. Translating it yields CASSLGLAGYNEQFF.

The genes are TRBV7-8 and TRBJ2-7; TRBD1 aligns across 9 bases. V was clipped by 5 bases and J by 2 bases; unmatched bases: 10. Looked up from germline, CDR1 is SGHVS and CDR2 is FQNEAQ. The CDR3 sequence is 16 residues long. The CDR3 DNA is TGTGCCAGCAGCGGAAGCCGGGACAGGGCAACCTACGAGCAGTACTTC. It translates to CASSGSRDRATYEQYF.

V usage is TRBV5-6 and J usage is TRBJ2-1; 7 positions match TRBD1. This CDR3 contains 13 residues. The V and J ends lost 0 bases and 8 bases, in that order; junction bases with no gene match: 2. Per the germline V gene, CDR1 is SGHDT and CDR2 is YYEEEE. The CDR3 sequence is CASSLGTGYEQFF. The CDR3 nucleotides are TGTGCCAGCAGCTTGGGGACAGGATATGAGCAGTTCTTC.

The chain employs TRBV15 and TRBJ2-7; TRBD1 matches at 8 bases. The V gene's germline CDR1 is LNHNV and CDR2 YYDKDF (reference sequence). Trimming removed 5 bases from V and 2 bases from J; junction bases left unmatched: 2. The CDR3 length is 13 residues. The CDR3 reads CATSADRAYEQYF. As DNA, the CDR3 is TGTGCCACCAGCGCGGACAGGGCCTACGAGCAGTACTTC.

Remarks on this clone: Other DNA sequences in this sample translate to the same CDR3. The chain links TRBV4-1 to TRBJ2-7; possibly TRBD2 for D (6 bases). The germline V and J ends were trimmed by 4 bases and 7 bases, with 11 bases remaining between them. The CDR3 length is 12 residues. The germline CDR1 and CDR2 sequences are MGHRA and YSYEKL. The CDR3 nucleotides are TGCGCCAGCAGCCCTCGGGGGTCAGAGCAGTACTTC. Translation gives CASSPRGSEQYF.

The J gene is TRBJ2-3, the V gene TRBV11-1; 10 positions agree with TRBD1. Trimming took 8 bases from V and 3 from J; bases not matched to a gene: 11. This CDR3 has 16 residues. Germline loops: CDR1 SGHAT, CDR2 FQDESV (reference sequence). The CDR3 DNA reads TGTGCCAGCCGACGCCCAAGACAGGGGGCAACAGATACGCAGTATTTT. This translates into CASRRPRQGATDTQYF.

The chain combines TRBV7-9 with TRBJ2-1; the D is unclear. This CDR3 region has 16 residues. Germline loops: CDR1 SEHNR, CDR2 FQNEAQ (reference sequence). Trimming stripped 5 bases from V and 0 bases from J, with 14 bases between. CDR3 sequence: CASSGTGGSSYNEQFF. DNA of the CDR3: TGTGCCAGCAGCGGCACGGGCGGTAGCTCCTACAATGAGCAGTTCTTC.

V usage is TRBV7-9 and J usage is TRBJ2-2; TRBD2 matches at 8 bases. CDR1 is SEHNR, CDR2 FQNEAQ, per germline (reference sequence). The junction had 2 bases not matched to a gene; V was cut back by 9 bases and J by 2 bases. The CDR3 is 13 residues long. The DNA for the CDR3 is TGTGCCAGTCTAGCGGGCAACACCGGGGAGCTGTTTTTT. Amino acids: CASLAGNTGELFF.

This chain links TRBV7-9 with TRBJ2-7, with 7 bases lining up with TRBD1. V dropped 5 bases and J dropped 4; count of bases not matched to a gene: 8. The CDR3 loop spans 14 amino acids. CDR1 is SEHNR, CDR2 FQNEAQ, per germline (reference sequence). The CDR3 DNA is TGTGCCAGCAGCGAAAGGGACAGCTTATACGAGCAGTACTTC. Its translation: CASSERDSLYEQYF.

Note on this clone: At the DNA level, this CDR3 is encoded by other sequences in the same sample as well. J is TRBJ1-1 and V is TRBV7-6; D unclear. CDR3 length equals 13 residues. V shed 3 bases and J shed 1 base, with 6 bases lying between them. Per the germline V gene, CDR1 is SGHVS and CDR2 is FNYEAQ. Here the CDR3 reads CASSLGTNTEAFF. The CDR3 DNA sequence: TGTGCCAGCAGCTTGGGTACGAACACTGAAGCTTTCTTT.